The 16 T cell receptor beta chains reported below all come from one sample, sequenced in a study of regulatory T cells in long-lasting Graves disease. CDR3 regions were amplified by Arm-PCR using iRepertoire HTBI primers to build TCR beta libraries. From the multiplex PCR reads, TCRdb called clonotypes with MiXCR, one entry per CDR3 protein. This sample yields around 360,000 distinct CDR3 sequences, of which 15% to 20% are seen a single time; 20% to 25% belongs to the top ten. As to time point: newly diagnosed GD, antithyroid drugs for less than 3 months. With RNA extracted from PBMCs as input, the TCR library was made. The same data also contributed to another study, on T cells in Graves' hyperthyroidism and ophthalmopathy.

Specimen: peripheral blood mononuclear cells (PBMCs), collected at new diagnosis, from a patient treated with antithyroid drugs. All receptors derive from a woman aged 18-29 years with Graves disease.

The V call is TRBV28, the J call TRBJ2-5; 7 bases are shared with TRBD1. Germline-derived CDR1 and CDR2 are MDHEN and SYDVKM. V trimming: 6 bases; J trimming: 5 bases; junction bases outside the gene matches: 6. This CDR3 spans 13 amino acids. CDR3: CASSQTGRETQYF. The CDR3 DNA reads TGTGCCAGCAGCCAGACAGGGCGGGAGACCCAGTACTTC.

This clonotype showed up many times. J is TRBJ2-5 and V is TRBV5-1; D may correspond to TRBD1 or TRBD2 (6 bases each). The V end was cut by 4 bases, the J end by 1 base, with 26 bases between. The CDR3 is made up of 19 amino acids. Germline-derived CDR1 and CDR2 are SGHRS and YFSETQ. CDR3 sequence reads: CASSRRGMGATPVQETQYF. The CDR3 coding sequence is TGCGCCAGCAGCCGCCGGGGGATGGGGGCGACCCCAGTCCAAGAGACCCAGTACTTC. Full variable domain (missing parts from reference TRBV5-1 and TRBJ2-5): KAGVTQTPRYLIKTRGQQVTLSCSPISGHRSVSWYQQTPGQGLQFLFEYFSETQRNKGNFPGRFSGRQFSNSRSEMNVSTLELGDSALYLCASSRRGMGATPVQETQYFGPGTRLLVL.

This clonotype was counted a single time. This chain's CDR3 is CASSQGTSGTYTDTQYF. For the CDR3, the DNA is TGCGCCAGCAGCCAAGGAACTAGCGGTACATACACAGATACGCAGTATTTT. This chain joins TRBV4-1 and TRBJ2-3; the match to TRBD2 covers 8 bases. J lost 2 bases, V lost 1 base, and 8 bases had no gene match. CDR1 MGHRA and CDR2 YSYEKL come from the germline V gene. The CDR3 sequence is 17 residues long.

The V call is TRBV5-1, the J call TRBJ1-2; D remains ambiguous. Germline CDR1 reads SGHRS; CDR2 reads YFSETQ. Between the trimmed V and J ends, which lost 0 bases and 4 bases, there was a span of 10 bases. The length of the CDR3 is 14 residues. CDR3 protein: CASSLEGVLYGYTF. CDR3 nucleotides: TGCGCCAGCAGCTTGGAGGGAGTCCTCTATGGCTACACCTTC.

Many counts were recorded for this clonotype. The chain combines TRBV5-1 with TRBJ2-7; 10 nucleotides align to TRBD1. The germline V gene encodes CDR1 SGHRS and CDR2 YFSETQ. The CDR3 extends over 17 amino acids. J lost 3 bases, V lost 0 bases, and 9 bases had no gene match. CDR3 nucleotide sequence: TGCGCCAGCAGCTTGGGTTACCGGGACAGGGGAAACTACGAGCAGTACTTC. Translation gives CASSLGYRDRGNYEQYF.

Many counts were recorded for this clonotype. The chain uses TRBV10-2 and TRBJ2-1; either TRBD1 or TRBD2 may supply D (5 bases each). The end of the DNA fits TRBJ2-5 better, so the J call may be wrong. The germline V gene encodes CDR1 WSHSY and CDR2 SAAADI. The CDR3 length is 15 residues. This chain's CDR3 is CASSSSGTKTETQYF. For the CDR3, the DNA is TGCGCCAGCAGTTCCTCCGGGACCAAAACGGAGACCCAGTACTTC.

The chain combines TRBV19 with TRBJ2-5; 7 nucleotides align to TRBD2. The J call may be incorrect, as the DNA end agrees better with TRBJ2-1. Germline lookup yields CDR1 LNHDA and CDR2 SQIVND (reference sequence). The CDR3 is 14 amino acids. This CDR3 reads CASTTWTSRNEQFF. CDR3 DNA sequence: TGTGCCAGTACCACTTGGACTAGTCGGAATGAGCAGTTCTTC.

This clonotype was seen at least ten times. The rearrangement uses TRBV4-1 and TRBJ2-1; TRBD1 is a possible D gene (5 bases). Germline assignment: CDR1 MGHRA and CDR2 YSYEKL. The CDR3 covers 13 residues. The germline V and J ends were trimmed by 3 bases and 3 bases, with 6 bases remaining between them. The CDR3 nucleotides are TGCGCCAGCAGCCAGGACAACTACAATGAGCAGTTCTTC. Translating it yields CASSQDNYNEQFF.

There are many counts of this clonotype. The V call is TRBV3-1, the J call TRBJ2-7, with TRBD2 identical over 7 bases. This CDR3 is 17 amino acids long. V lost 0 bases, J lost 3 bases, and 11 bases stayed unmatched. Germline values: CDR1 LGHDT, CDR2 YNNKEL (reference sequence). The CDR3 region is CASSQDTSYGGIYEQYF. For the CDR3, the DNA is TGTGCCAGCAGCCAAGATACCTCCTACGGGGGGATCTACGAGCAGTACTTC.

This sequence joins TRBV20-1 and TRBJ2-7; D may be TRBD2 (5 bases). Germline lookup yields CDR1 DFQATT and CDR2 SNEGSKA (reference sequence). The V and J ends lost 3 bases and 2 bases respectively, with 11 bases between them. This CDR3 has 13 residues. The CDR3 loop is CSASEGVTYEQYF. CDR3 nucleotides: TGCAGTGCTAGCGAGGGTGTTACCTACGAGCAGTACTTC.

V and J are TRBV19 and TRBJ1-2; 9 bases agree with TRBD1. CDR1 and CDR2 (germline): LNHDA, SQIVND (reference sequence). With 5 bases clipped from V and 7 bases from J, the junction kept 8 bases outside the gene matches. This CDR3 is built from 14 residues. The CDR3 sequence: CASSLQGAVGGYTF. The DNA of the CDR3 is TGTGCCAGTAGTTTACAGGGGGCAGTTGGTGGCTACACCTTC.

This clonotype was detected ten times or more. The chain carries TRBV3-1 and TRBJ1-6; D is ambiguous. The CDR3 runs to 17 residues. The germline V and J ends were trimmed by 0 bases and 0 bases, with 9 bases remaining between them. CDR1 is LGHDT and CDR2 is YNNKEL in the germline V gene (reference sequence). CDR3 sequence reads: CASSQDDGSSYNSPLHF. The CDR3 nucleotides read TGTGCCAGCAGCCAAGACGACGGGAGCTCCTATAATTCACCCCTCCACTTT.

The chain joins TRBV20-1 to TRBJ2-7; tentative D call: TRBD1 (6 bases). Deletions cut 6 bases from V and 2 bases from J, with 14 bases between. Germline values: CDR1 DFQATT, CDR2 SNEGSKA (reference sequence). There are 13 residues in the CDR3. CDR3 residues: CSATHTGTYEQYF. In DNA form, the CDR3 reads TGCAGTGCCACTCACACAGGGACCTACGAGCAGTACTTC.

This clonotype has a count of ten or more. J is TRBJ1-1 and V is TRBV6-1; a weak D match, TRBD1 (6 bases). V lost 2 bases and J lost 11, with 18 bases in between. The CDR3 runs 14 residues. The germline CDR1 and CDR2 sequences are MNHNS and SASEGT. The chain's CDR3 is CASSESGARVGAFF. Written as DNA, the CDR3 is TGTGCCAGCAGTGAATCAGGGGCTAGGGTAGGGGCTTTCTTT.

This clonotype appeared many times. The gene calls are TRBV2 and TRBJ1-3; D perhaps matches TRBD1 (5 bases). V was clipped by 0 bases and J by 3 bases, with 18 bases between them. Germline V gives CDR1 SNHLY, CDR2 FYNNEI. This CDR3 spans 18 amino acids. Here the CDR3 DNA reads TGTGCCAGCAGTGAAGCGAGACAGCTTCAAACTCGTGGAAACACCATATATTTT. This gives the protein CASSEARQLQTRGNTIYF.

This clonotype was seen only a few times. The rearrangement joins TRBV19 to TRBJ2-1; 8 bases are shared with TRBD2. The V gene's germline CDR1 is LNHDA and CDR2 SQIVND (reference sequence). With V trimmed by 2 bases and J by 7 bases, 4 bases remained unmatched. The CDR3 covers 14 residues. The CDR3, as DNA: TGTGCCAGTAGTATAACTAGCGGAGGGAATGAGCAGTTCTTC. Translation: CASSITSGGNEQFF. Variable domain in full (rest from reference TRBV19 and TRBJ2-1): DGGITQSPKYLFRKEGQNVTLSCEQNLNHDAMYWYRQDPGQGLRLIYYSQIVNDFQKGDIAEGYSVSREKKESFPLTVTSAQKNPTAFYLCASSITSGGNEQFFGPGTRLTVL.